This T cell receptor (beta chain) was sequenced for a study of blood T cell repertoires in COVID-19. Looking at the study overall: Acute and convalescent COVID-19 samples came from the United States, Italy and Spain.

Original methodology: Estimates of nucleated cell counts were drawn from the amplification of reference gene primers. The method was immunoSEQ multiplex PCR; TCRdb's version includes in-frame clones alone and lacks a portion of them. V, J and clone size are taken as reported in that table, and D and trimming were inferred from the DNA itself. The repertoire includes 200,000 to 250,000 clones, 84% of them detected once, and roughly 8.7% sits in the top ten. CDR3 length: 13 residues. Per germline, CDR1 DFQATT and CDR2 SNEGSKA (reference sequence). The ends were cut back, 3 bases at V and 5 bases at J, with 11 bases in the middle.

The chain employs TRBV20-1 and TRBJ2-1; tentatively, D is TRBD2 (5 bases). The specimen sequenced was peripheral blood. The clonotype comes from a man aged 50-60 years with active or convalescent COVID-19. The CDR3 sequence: CSASRRPDNEQFF. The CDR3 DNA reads TGCAGTGCTAGTAGGAGGCCCGACAATGAGCAGTTCTTC.